Listed below are T cell receptor beta chains from one sample, sequenced in a study of Graves' ophthalmopathy and Graves' hyperthyroidism. MiXCR, applied by TCRdb to the multiplex PCR reads, yields one record per CDR3 protein. There are roughly 170,000 distinct CDR3 sequences in the sample; 35% to 45% occur only once, and roughly 9% lies in the top ten. Material: peripheral blood. The source is a man between 25 and 39 years old with Graves' ophthalmopathy. Each CDR3 is given with its conserved first and last residue. D genes are given only for firm matches. The listing skips clone size in some rows; elsewhere it reads once, few, many or a size class.

V gene	clone size	J gene	D gene	CDR3 DNA	CDR3 protein
TRBV6-1	-	TRBJ2-2	TRBD1	TGTGCCAGCAGTGATGATCTCGGGACAGGGAGCACCGGGGAGCTGTTTTTT	CASSDDLGTGSTGELFF
TRBV28	many	TRBJ2-6	-	TGTGCCAGCAGCCCCGGGTACTCTGGGGCCAACGTCCTGACTTTC	CASSPGYSGANVLTF
TRBV29-1	-	TRBJ1-2	-	TGCAGCGTCGACCCCGGTTTACAAAATGGCTACACCTTC	CSVDPGLQNGYTF
TRBV6-5	-	TRBJ2-7	TRBD1	TGTGCCAGCAGTTACGGACAGGGAAACTACGAGCAGTACTTC	CASSYGQGNYEQYF
TRBV6-5	-	TRBJ1-1	-	TGTGCCAGCAGTTACTCTCCGGTTATGAACACTGAAGCTTTCTTT	CASSYSPVMNTEAFF
TRBV11-1	many	TRBJ2-2	-	TGTGCCAGCAGCCTGAGCTCCCTCACCCGGGAGCTGTTTTTT	CASSLSSLTRELFF
TRBV29-1	many	TRBJ2-7	-	TGCAGCGTCACCGGGACACTAGGCTCCTACGAGCAGTACTTC	CSVTGTLGSYEQYF
TRBV12-3/TRBV12-4	-	TRBJ1-3	TRBD1	TGTGCCAGCAGTTCCGACAGGGTTGGAAACACCATATATTTT	CASSSDRVGNTIYF
TRBV14	many	TRBJ1-6	-	TGTGCCAGCAGCCAACGACGGGGGATCAGGGATTCACCCCTCCACTTT	CASSQRRGIRDSPLHF
TRBV6-2/TRBV6-3	many	TRBJ1-2	-	TGTGCCAGCACAGCTGACTATGGCTACACCTTC	CASTADYGYTF
TRBV2	many	TRBJ2-2	-	TGTGCCAGCATGCCGGGATGGACCGGGGAGCTGTTTTTT	CASMPGWTGELFF
TRBV12-3/TRBV12-4	many	TRBJ2-7	TRBD1	TGTGCCAGCAGTTTGGGACAGGGCGAATCTTACGAGCAGTACTTC	CASSLGQGESYEQYF
TRBV12-3/TRBV12-4	-	TRBJ1-2	-	TGTGCCAGCAGCCAACCCGGACGCGAGGGCTACACCTTC	CASSQPGREGYTF
TRBV11-2	many	TRBJ1-2	TRBD1	TGTGCCAGCAGCTCGCCCGGCAGGACAGGGGCGTGGGGCTACACCTTC	CASSSPGRTGAWGYTF
TRBV25-1	-	TRBJ2-5	TRBD2	TGTGCCAGCAGAAAAGGGACTAGCGGACCGTACCAAGAGACCCAGTACTTC	CASRKGTSGPYQETQYF
TRBV6-1	many	TRBJ2-5	TRBD1	TGTGCCAGCAGGGACAGGGCCCAAGAGACCCAGTACTTC	CASRDRAQETQYF
TRBV4-1	many	TRBJ2-7	TRBD1	TGCGCCAGCAGTCGCGGACAGGTTTATACCTACGAGCAGTACTTC	CASSRGQVYTYEQYF